This is a list of T cell receptor beta chains from one sample in a study of CD8 T cells in Susac syndrome. TCRdb passed the immunoSEQ multiplex PCR reads through MiXCR, listing each CDR3 protein once. The sample records 150,000 to 180,000 distinct CDR3 sequences, nearly 97% being singletons. Sequencing input: CD8+ T cells from PBMCs. These TCRs come from a human donor with multiple sclerosis. Each CDR3 is given with its conserved first and last residue. The D gene is left open where the match is weak. Only part of the rows carry a size: once, few, many, or a class if the clone is expanded.

V	size	J	D	CDR3	DNA
TRBV9	NA	TRBJ1-2	NA	CASSSPAYGYTF	TGTGCCAGCAGCAGCCCTGCTTATGGCTACACCTTC
TRBV9	NA	TRBJ2-5	TRBD1	CASSVGTGDQTQYF	TGTGCCAGCAGCGTTGGGACAGGGGACCAGACCCAGTACTTC
TRBV12-3/TRBV12-4	NA	TRBJ1-4	NA	CASSSPQGKLFF	TGTGCCAGCAGTTCGCCGCAGGGGAAACTGTTTTTT
TRBV14	NA	TRBJ1-2	NA	CASSQSWTRGNYGYTF	TGTGCCAGCAGCCAATCTTGGACTCGGGGGAACTATGGCTACACCTTC
TRBV29-1	NA	TRBJ2-5	NA	CSVTAEIETQYF	TGCAGCGTAACAGCGGAGATAGAGACCCAGTACTTC
TRBV28	NA	TRBJ2-1	TRBD2	CASSSLQRGAYNEQFF	TGTGCCAGCAGTTCCCTCCAGCGGGGGGCATACAATGAGCAGTTCTTC
TRBV6-5	NA	TRBJ1-5	NA	CASSPPGYNQPQHF	TGTGCCAGCAGTCCCCCTGGTTACAATCAGCCCCAGCATTTT
TRBV12-3/TRBV12-4	NA	TRBJ2-1	TRBD2	CASSRGASGGLNEQFF	TGTGCCAGCAGTCGCGGGGCTAGCGGGGGGCTGAATGAGCAGTTCTTC
TRBV27	NA	TRBJ1-5	NA	CASNRVRSNQPQHF	TGTGCCAGCAATAGGGTTCGGAGCAATCAGCCCCAGCATTTT
TRBV9	NA	TRBJ2-5	TRBD2	CASSEGTRETQYF	TGTGCCAGCAGCGAGGGGACTAGAGAGACCCAGTACTTC
TRBV27	NA	TRBJ2-5	NA	CASSRIGNQETQYF	TGTGCCAGCAGTCGCATTGGAAATCAAGAGACCCAGTACTTC
TRBV20-1	NA	TRBJ1-1	TRBD1	CSARDREMNTEAFF	TGCAGTGCTAGGGACAGGGAAATGAACACTGAAGCTTTCTTT
TRBV7-9	once	TRBJ2-6	NA	CASSSPGAGRNAGANVLTF	TGTGCCAGCAGTAGTCCCGGGGCAGGGAGAAATGCTGGGGCCAACGTCCTGACTTTC
TRBV20-1	NA	TRBJ1-2	NA	CSARVRTTNYGYTF	TGCAGTGCCAGAGTCAGGACGACTAACTATGGCTACACCTTC
TRBV27	NA	TRBJ1-2	NA	CASSQPAGNYGYTF	TGTGCCAGCAGTCAACCAGCAGGGAACTATGGCTACACCTTC
TRBV29-1	NA	TRBJ2-3	NA	CSVEDQDQPADTQYF	TGCAGCGTTGAAGATCAAGACCAGCCCGCAGATACGCAGTATTTT
TRBV29-1	NA	TRBJ1-1	NA	CSTGTPNTEAFF	TGCAGCACCGGGACCCCGAACACTGAAGCTTTCTTT
TRBV5-6	once	TRBJ2-7	TRBD1	CASSLVQGAAEQYF	TGTGCCAGCAGCTTGGTACAGGGGGCGGCCGAGCAGTACTTC
TRBV4-1	NA	TRBJ2-3	NA	CASSQASDTQYF	TGCGCCAGCAGCCAAGCGTCAGATACGCAGTATTTT
TRBV11-3	NA	TRBJ2-5	NA	CASRPTTSRETQYF	TGTGCCAGCAGGCCTACCACTAGTCGAGAGACCCAGTACTTC
TRBV7-2	NA	TRBJ2-3	NA	CASSPRGLGQIASTDTQYF	TGTGCCAGCAGCCCCCGGGGGCTCGGGCAAATCGCTAGCACAGATACGCAGTATTTT
TRBV20-1	NA	TRBJ1-5	TRBD1	CSAVQGNQPQHF	TGCAGTGCTGTACAGGGGAATCAGCCCCAGCATTTT
TRBV5-4	NA	TRBJ2-7	NA	CASSFMPETYEQYF	TGTGCCAGCAGCTTCATGCCAGAGACCTACGAGCAGTACTTC
TRBV20-1	once	TRBJ2-5	TRBD2	CSAVGLAGGQETQYF	TGCAGTGCGGTCGGCCTAGCGGGGGGTCAAGAGACCCAGTACTTC
TRBV7-8	NA	TRBJ2-7	NA	CASSLDRAGTYEQYF	TGTGCCAGCAGCTTGGATCGCGCGGGAACCTACGAGCAGTACTTC
TRBV29-1	NA	TRBJ1-1	TRBD1	CSVEAPLTGADTEAFF	TGCAGCGTTGAAGCCCCCCTAACAGGGGCGGACACTGAAGCTTTCTTT
TRBV29-1	few	TRBJ1-1	NA	CSVEGTPEAFF	TGCAGCGTTGAGGGAACCCCTGAAGCTTTCTTT
TRBV7-9	NA	TRBJ2-3	TRBD2	CASSPLAGGADTQYF	TGTGCCAGCAGCCCCCTAGCGGGGGGGGCAGATACGCAGTATTTT
TRBV20-1	NA	TRBJ1-1	NA	CSARPDATGTEAFF	TGCAGTGCTAGACCCGACGCAACGGGGACTGAAGCTTTCTTT
TRBV3-1	NA	TRBJ2-1	NA	CASSQDSLVVNEQFF	TGTGCCAGCAGCCAAGATTCCTTGGTTGTAAATGAGCAGTTCTTC
TRBV27	NA	TRBJ2-3	NA	CASTPSGPYTDTQYF	TGTGCCAGCACCCCTTCGGGGCCGTACACAGATACGCAGTATTTT
TRBV11-1	NA	TRBJ2-5	TRBD2	CASSPGGGTHPGTQYF	TGTGCCAGCAGCCCCGGGGGGGGCACCCATCCGGGGACCCAGTACTTC
TRBV27	NA	TRBJ1-1	TRBD1	CASSGTGGLGNTEAFF	TGTGCCAGCTCCGGGACAGGGGGCCTCGGGAACACTGAAGCTTTCTTT
TRBV6-2/TRBV6-3	NA	TRBJ2-7	TRBD2	CASKTSGGAYEQYF	TGTGCCAGCAAAACTAGCGGGGGGGCCTACGAGCAGTACTTC
TRBV30	NA	TRBJ2-7	TRBD1	CAWSVGTGYEQYF	TGTGCCTGGAGTGTAGGGACAGGGTACGAGCAGTACTTC
TRBV13	NA	TRBJ2-3	NA	CASSWGKPGLTDTQYF	TGTGCCAGCAGCTGGGGGAAACCGGGGCTCACAGATACGCAGTATTTT
TRBV20-1	NA	TRBJ1-5	TRBD1	CSATEQGVYQPQHF	TGCAGTGCTACGGAACAGGGGGTTTATCAGCCCCAGCATTTT
TRBV14	NA	TRBJ1-1	NA	CAVGPAMNTEAFF	TGTGCTGTTGGGCCAGCAATGAACACTGAAGCTTTCTTT
TRBV12-3/TRBV12-4	once	TRBJ2-2	NA	CASSPPFSGELFF	TGTGCCAGCAGTCCCCCCTTTAGCGGGGAGCTGTTTTTT
TRBV4-1	NA	TRBJ2-5	NA	CASSQRDSHPLTTQYF	TGCGCCAGCAGCCAACGGGACTCGCACCCTCTAACGACCCAGTACTTC
TRBV5-1	NA	TRBJ1-1	NA	CASGLTMNTEAFF	TGCGCCAGCGGACTCACCATGAACACTGAAGCTTTCTTT
TRBV12-5	NA	TRBJ2-4	NA	CASGLGEEVGNIQYF	TGTGCTAGTGGTTTGGGTGAAGAGGTCGGAAACATTCAGTACTTC